Presented here are 21 T cell receptor beta chains from one specimen sequenced in a study of OX40 agonist ivuxolimab in advanced cancers. Here immunoSEQ multiplex PCR was the method, and the copy in TCRdb shows in-frame clones only, minus some. This sample yields roughly 66,000 clones, of which roughly nine tenths are seen a single time; approximately 1.2% belongs to the top ten. Sequenced here: CD4+ or CD8+ T cells sorted from blood, sampled in a trial of the OX40 agonist ivuxolimab. The receptors stem from an adult with an advanced solid tumor such as melanoma, head and neck, liver or kidney cancer.

The CDR3 is CAWSVDYTGELFF. In nucleotides, the CDR3 is TGTGCCTGGAGTGTGGACTACACCGGGGAGCTGTTTTTT. The chain is built from TRBV30 and TRBJ2-2; possibly TRBD2 for D (5 bases). In germline, CDR1 is GTSNPN, CDR2 SVGIG (reference sequence). The CDR3 totals 13 residues. V shed 0 bases and J shed 3 bases, with 5 bases lying between them.

This sequence joins TRBV18 and TRBJ1-5, with D possibly TRBD1 on 6 matching bases. The CDR3 loop spans 15 amino acids. The germline gives CDR1 KGHSH, CDR2 LQKENI. Trimming pared 5 bases from V and 2 bases from J, leaving 13 bases between. CDR3 amino acids: CASSMTGLGNQPQHF. Written as DNA, the CDR3 is TGTGCCAGCTCAATGACAGGCCTGGGCAATCAGCCCCAGCATTTT.

The rearrangement links TRBV19 to TRBJ2-5; possible D gene TRBD1, 5 bases. Germline CDR1 LNHDA, CDR2 SQIVND (reference sequence). The CDR3 is 13 residues long. V shed 4 bases and J shed 4 bases, with 10 bases lying between them. CDR3 residues: CASSTGNVETQYF. The CDR3 DNA sequence: TGTGCCAGTAGTACAGGGAATGTAGAGACCCAGTACTTC.

V usage is TRBV18 and J usage is TRBJ2-5; TRBD2 matches at 13 bases. The trim removed 4 bases at V and 4 bases at J, leaving 9 bases unmatched. CDR3 length: 17 amino acids. Per germline, CDR1 KGHSH and CDR2 LQKENI. CDR3 sequence reads: CASSRTSGGPAGETQYF. The CDR3 coding sequence is TGTGCCAGCTCACGGACTAGCGGGGGCCCAGCCGGAGAGACCCAGTACTTC.

The gene calls are TRBV5-4 and TRBJ2-4; the D is unclear. The CDR3 spans 13 residues. Trimming left V 0 bases short and J 6 bases short, with 7 bases between. Per the germline V gene, CDR1 is SGHNT and CDR2 is YYREEE (reference sequence). DNA for the CDR3: TGTGCCAGCAGCTTGGCAGCGCTAAACATTCAGTACTTC. Residues: CASSLAALNIQYF.

The rearrangement joins TRBV6-6 to TRBJ1-1, with unresolved D. The CDR3 spans 13 residues. Germline V gene lookup returns CDR1 MNHNY and CDR2 SVGAGI (reference sequence). Trimming removed 7 bases from V and 1 base from J, with 10 bases in between. The CDR3 coding sequence is TGTGCCAGCATTCGGATTAAGAACACTGAAGCTTTCTTT. Residues: CASIRIKNTEAFF.

The chain uses TRBV28 and TRBJ2-1; no clear D gene. The length of the CDR3 is 12 residues. Germline CDR1 reads MDHEN; CDR2 reads SYDVKM. Trimming cost V 5 bases and J 10 bases, with 12 bases left between them. CDR3 sequence (DNA): TGTGCCAGCAGTCCTCCCTTTCAGGAGCAGTTCTTC. Protein: CASSPPFQEQFF. The variable domain in full, with the rest retrieved from reference TRBV28 and TRBJ2-1, is DVKVTQSSRYLVKRTGEKVFLECVQDMDHENMFWYRQDPGLGLRLIYFSYDVKMKEKGDIPEGYSVSREKKERFSLILESASTNQTSMYLCASSPPFQEQFFGPGTRLTVL.

The chain links TRBV19 to TRBJ2-3, with 12 bases aligning to TRBD1. V dropped 6 bases and J dropped 5; count of bases not matched to a gene: 6. CDR1 is LNHDA and CDR2 is SQIVND in the germline V gene (reference sequence). The CDR3 consists of 15 residues. In DNA, the CDR3 is TGTGCCAGTAGCCCGGGACAGGGGGCTGTAGATACGCAGTATTTT. Encoded protein: CASSPGQGAVDTQYF.

The chain joins TRBV7-9 to TRBJ2-2, with D unclear. Germline V gene data show CDR1 as SEHNR and CDR2 as FQNEAQ (reference sequence). V lost 8 bases and J lost 3, with 7 bases in between. This CDR3 is 12 amino acids long. The DNA for the CDR3 is TGTGCCAGCCGGATGGACACCGGGGAGCTGTTTTTT. Translating it yields CASRMDTGELFF.

This clone was seen a handful of times. In nucleotides, the CDR3 is TGTGCCAGCAGCTTGGGACAGGGGGAGAATCAGCCCCAGCATTTT. It encodes CASSLGQGENQPQHF. The chain is built from TRBV7-2 and TRBJ1-5, with 11 bases matching TRBD1. The CDR3 sequence is 15 residues long. Germline lookup yields CDR1 SGHTA and CDR2 FQGNSA. Unmatched junction bases numbered 2, after V lost 3 bases and J lost 4 bases.

The chain joins TRBV11-3 to TRBJ2-3, with TRBD1 identical over 7 bases. The CDR3 totals 12 residues. Germline V lookup: CDR1 SGHNT, CDR2 YENEEA. The V and J ends lost 6 bases and 5 bases, in that order; junction bases with no gene match: 2. CDR3 sequence reads: CASSRQGDTQYF. The CDR3 nucleotides read TGTGCCAGCAGTCGACAGGGAGATACGCAGTATTTT.

The chain uses TRBV11-2 and TRBJ2-4, with TRBD2 matching 8 bases. The CDR3 totals 16 residues. V was clipped by 4 bases and J by 1 base; unmatched bases: 6. The V gene's germline CDR1 is SGHAT and CDR2 FQNNGV. CDR3 loop: CASSSGLAQAKNIQYF. The CDR3 nucleotides are TGTGCCAGCAGCTCAGGACTAGCACAGGCCAAAAACATTCAGTACTTC.

The rearrangement joins TRBV9 to TRBJ1-4; 8 positions agree with TRBD1. The CDR3 has 16 residues. Trimming removed 3 bases from V and 3 bases from J; junction bases left unmatched: 7. Per germline, CDR1 SGDLS and CDR2 YYNGEE. This chain's CDR3 is CASSARDRSPNEKLFF. CDR3 nucleotides: TGTGCCAGCAGCGCCAGGGACAGGTCGCCTAATGAAAAACTGTTTTTT.

The V call is TRBV29-1, the J call TRBJ1-1; possibly TRBD1 for D (5 bases). Germline V gene sequence: CDR1 SQVTM, CDR2 ANQGSEA. V lost 1 base and J 1 base, leaving 13 bases between the germline ends. The CDR3 length is 15 residues. Here the CDR3 reads CSVEGRQGSNTEAFF. The CDR3 nucleotides are TGCAGCGTTGAAGGGCGGCAGGGATCGAACACTGAAGCTTTCTTT.

This chain connects TRBV28 to TRBJ1-5, with TRBD1 matching 7 bases. The CDR3 totals 16 residues. CDR1 and CDR2 from the germline V gene are MDHEN and SYDVKM. V trimming: 2 bases; J trimming: 0 bases; junction bases outside the gene matches: 4. CDR3 coding DNA: TGTGCCAGCAGTTTACAACAGGGGAATAGCAATCAGCCCCAGCATTTT. Translation: CASSLQQGNSNQPQHF.

In its sample, this clone was seen a few times. The V and J genes are TRBV2 and TRBJ2-7; TRBD2 matches at 15 bases. Germline V gives CDR1 SNHLY, CDR2 FYNNEI. The CDR3 covers 13 residues. J was trimmed by 6 bases and V by 8 bases; bases with no gene match: 2. The DNA for the CDR3 is TGTGCCAGCGGGGGACTAGCGGGGGGCGAGCAGTACTTC. Its translation: CASGGLAGGEQYF.

The chain recombines TRBV11-2 with TRBJ2-7; D may be TRBD1 (5 bases). The CDR3 is 13 residues long. Looked up from germline, CDR1 is SGHAT and CDR2 is FQNNGV. Trimming removed 3 bases from V and 1 base from J, with 7 bases in between. The CDR3 loop is CASSFQGSYEQYF. In nucleotides, the CDR3 is TGTGCCAGCAGCTTTCAGGGATCCTACGAGCAGTACTTC.

The chain is built from TRBV7-2 and TRBJ2-5, with D tentatively TRBD2 (6 bases). The CDR3 is made up of 15 amino acids. Germline V gene sequence: CDR1 SGHTA, CDR2 FQGNSA. V was cut by 2 bases and J by 3 bases, with 13 bases left in between. CDR3 region: CASSLQGREEETQYF. CDR3 in DNA: TGTGCCAGCAGCTTACAGGGTAGGGAGGAAGAGACCCAGTACTTC.

The chain joins TRBV5-1 to TRBJ2-7, with TRBD2 matching 11 bases. Germline CDR1 is SGHRS and CDR2 is YFSETQ. The CDR3 is 17 residues long. V lost 1 base, J lost 3 bases, and 9 bases stayed unmatched. The CDR3 DNA sequence: TGCGCCAGCAGCTTGTTTGGTAGCGGGGGGGCCCTCTACGAGCAGTACTTC. Encoded protein: CASSLFGSGGALYEQYF.

V usage is TRBV15 and J usage is TRBJ1-4; TRBD1 might be the D (6 bases). The CDR3 is made up of 15 amino acids. Germline V gene lookup returns CDR1 LNHNV and CDR2 YYDKDF (reference sequence). V shed 4 bases and J shed 4 bases, with 13 bases lying between them. The CDR3 sequence is CATSTGWGHNEKLFF. For the CDR3, the DNA is TGTGCCACCAGCACCGGATGGGGGCATAATGAAAAACTGTTTTTT.

The genes are TRBV5-1 and TRBJ2-6, with D maybe TRBD2 (5 bases). Germline assignment: CDR1 SGHRS and CDR2 YFSETQ. V gave up 7 bases and J gave up 0 bases, with 11 bases separating them. The CDR3 spans 15 residues. The CDR3 DNA follows: TGCGCCAGCGGGAGATCAGGCTCTGGGGCCAACGTCCTGACTTTC. The encoded protein is CASGRSGSGANVLTF.